One and the same sample provided the 28 T cell receptor beta chains below, sequenced in a study of shared clonotypes between healthy human individuals. This table comes from immunoSEQ multiplex PCR, and its TCRdb copy is limited to in-frame clones, with some not included. The sample has about 600,000 clones, around 97% seen once. Sequencing was carried out using naive CD4+ T cells sorted from blood. The subset denotes: CD45RA+ positively selected. Every receptor here comes from a woman younger than 45 in good health.

The chain combines TRBV7-2 with TRBJ1-1; TRBD1 matches at 10 bases. The CDR3 contains 16 residues. Germline lookup yields CDR1 SGHTA and CDR2 FQGNSA. Trimming took 5 bases from V and 1 from J; bases not matched to a gene: 7. The CDR3 DNA reads TGTGCCAGCAGCCCGGGACAGGGGAGGGAGAACACTGAAGCTTTCTTT. It translates to CASSPGQGRENTEAFF.

V usage is TRBV5-1 and J usage is TRBJ2-1; D is uncertain. Germline V gene data show CDR1 as SGHRS and CDR2 as YFSETQ. V lost 5 bases and J 2 bases, leaving 17 bases between the germline ends. This CDR3 contains 16 residues. The CDR3 sequence is CASRGRATNPYNEQFF. CDR3 sequence (DNA): TGCGCCAGCAGAGGTCGGGCGACAAATCCCTACAATGAGCAGTTCTTC.

This chain links TRBV18 with TRBJ2-7; D is unclear. The CDR3 contains 13 residues. The V end was cut by 7 bases, the J end by 2 bases, with 12 bases between. Per germline, CDR1 KGHSH and CDR2 LQKENI. Here the CDR3 DNA reads TGTGCCAGCTTTAGAGAGATGGCCTACGAGCAGTACTTC. Protein: CASFREMAYEQYF.

V and J are TRBV28 and TRBJ2-1, with TRBD2 as a possible D gene (5 bases). Trimming took 8 bases from V and 8 from J, leaving 16 bases between them. The CDR3 is made up of 13 amino acids. Germline V gene lookup returns CDR1 MDHEN and CDR2 SYDVKM. The CDR3 reads CASLSPRGYEQFF. In DNA, the CDR3 is TGTGCCAGCTTAAGTCCCCGAGGGTATGAGCAGTTCTTC.

The chain links TRBV18 to TRBJ2-3; D ambiguous. This CDR3 spans 14 amino acids. Germline V gene sequence: CDR1 KGHSH, CDR2 LQKENI. Trimming shortened V by 1 base and J by 2 bases, and 7 bases separated the two germline ends. The CDR3 spells CASSPLHSTDTQYF. CDR3 in DNA: TGTGCCAGCTCACCACTACACTCCACAGATACGCAGTATTTT.

The chain joins TRBV10-2 to TRBJ2-1; tentatively, D is TRBD2 (6 bases). V was pared by 2 bases and J by 2 bases, with 10 bases between. Per germline, CDR1 WSHSY and CDR2 SAAADI. The CDR3 has 15 residues. The DNA for the CDR3 is TGCGCCAGCAGTGAGCGGGAGAAGGCCTACAATGAGCAGTTCTTC. Translating gives CASSEREKAYNEQFF.

The chain recombines TRBV7-9 with TRBJ2-7; D might be TRBD1 (5 bases). Deletions cut 6 bases from V and 0 bases from J, with 12 bases between. Germline V gene lookup returns CDR1 SEHNR and CDR2 FQNEAQ (reference sequence). The CDR3 runs to 14 residues. The chain's CDR3 is CASRTEASSYEQYF. The CDR3 DNA sequence: TGTGCCAGCAGGACAGAGGCTAGCTCCTACGAGCAGTACTTC.

The J gene is TRBJ2-1, the V gene TRBV11-2; 9 bases align to TRBD2. The germline V gene has CDR1 SGHAT and CDR2 FQNNGV. The junction had 14 bases not matched to a gene; V was cut back by 9 bases and J by 5 bases. This CDR3 spans 16 amino acids. DNA for the CDR3: TGTGCCAGTCGCGCGATCCCGGGACTAGCCCACAATGAGCAGTTCTTC. Encoded protein: CASRAIPGLAHNEQFF. The full variable domain, in which reference TRBV11-2 and TRBJ2-1 provide the parts outside the CDR3, is EAGVAQSPRYKIIEKRQSVAFWCNPISGHATLYWYQQILGQGPKLLIQFQNNGVVDDSQLPKDRFSAERLKGVDSTLKIQPAKLEDSAVYLCASRAIPGLAHNEQFFGPGTRLTVL.

J is TRBJ2-2 and V is TRBV5-1; D remains ambiguous. The CDR3 has 14 amino acids. Germline CDR1 reads SGHRS; CDR2 reads YFSETQ. Trimming stripped 7 bases from V and 0 bases from J, with 10 bases between. The CDR3 sequence: CASAWSPNTGELFF. The CDR3 nucleotides read TGCGCCAGCGCTTGGAGCCCGAACACCGGGGAGCTGTTTTTT.

The V gene is TRBV28, the J gene TRBJ1-1, with 8 bases aligning to TRBD1. This CDR3 is built from 15 residues. Germline trimming cut 5 bases from V and 7 bases from J; bases unmatched to any gene: 12. The V gene's germline CDR1 is MDHEN and CDR2 SYDVKM. In DNA, the CDR3 is TGTGCCAGCAGTATCCTCTATCAGGGGGCAAATGAAGCTTTCTTT. Translating gives CASSILYQGANEAFF. Looking up the rest from reference TRBV28 and TRBJ1-1 gives the full variable domain: DVKVTQSSRYLVKRTGEKVFLECVQDMDHENMFWYRQDPGLGLRLIYFSYDVKMKEKGDIPEGYSVSREKKERFSLILESASTNQTSMYLCASSILYQGANEAFFGQGTRLTVV.

CDR3 nucleotide sequence: TGTGCCAGCAGCTCCTACCAACCTTCTGGGGCCAACGTCCTGACTTTC. Translation gives CASSSYQPSGANVLTF. This chain links TRBV7-2 with TRBJ2-6; D is uncertain. CDR3 length equals 16 residues. CDR1 and CDR2 (germline): SGHTA, FQGNSA. Trimming left V 4 bases short and J 1 base short, with 11 bases between.

The chain combines TRBV29-1 with TRBJ2-7; D is unresolved. V dropped 2 bases and J dropped 5 bases, with 7 bases sitting between them. Germline values: CDR1 SQVTM, CDR2 ANQGSEA. CDR3 length: 11 residues. Here the CDR3 DNA reads TGCAGCGTTGAATCGGCAAACGAGCAGTACTTC. Its translation: CSVESANEQYF.

The chain joins TRBV6-5 to TRBJ2-6, with D perhaps TRBD2 (5 bases). The CDR3 is 15 amino acids. Trimming cost V 5 bases and J 2 bases, with 10 bases left between them. Germline-derived CDR1 and CDR2 are MNHEY and SVGAGI. The chain's CDR3 is CASSRERPGANVLTF. The CDR3, as DNA: TGTGCCAGCAGTAGGGAGCGACCTGGGGCCAACGTCCTGACTTTC.

The chain links TRBV5-1 to TRBJ2-1; 7 bases are shared with TRBD2. The V gene's germline CDR1 is SGHRS and CDR2 YFSETQ. CDR3 length: 14 amino acids. V dropped 0 bases and J dropped 9; count of bases not matched to a gene: 6. The DNA for the CDR3 is TGCGCCAGCAGCTTGGCCCGGGAGGCCGGTGAGCAGTTCTTC. It codes for CASSLAREAGEQFF.

The chain joins TRBV11-2 to TRBJ2-1, with D possibly TRBD1 on 6 matching bases. This CDR3 is built from 17 residues. The germline V and J ends were trimmed by 5 bases and 4 bases, with 21 bases remaining between them. The V gene's germline CDR1 is SGHAT and CDR2 FQNNGV. CDR3 amino acids: CASSPRQQGPGYNEQFF. For the CDR3, the DNA is TGTGCCAGCAGCCCGAGGCAACAGGGCCCCGGGTACAATGAGCAGTTCTTC.

The J gene is TRBJ2-2, the V gene TRBV18; 11 positions match TRBD2. The junction had 8 bases not matched to a gene; V was cut back by 6 bases and J by 5 bases. This CDR3 is built from 16 residues. Germline V gene lookup returns CDR1 KGHSH and CDR2 LQKENI. This chain's CDR3 is CASSQILAGVTGELFF. In DNA form, the CDR3 reads TGTGCCAGCTCGCAAATACTAGCGGGAGTAACCGGGGAGCTGTTTTTT.

The chain carries TRBV5-1 and TRBJ2-1, with 13 positions matching TRBD2. The CDR3 has 16 residues. Germline CDR1 and CDR2: SGHRS and YFSETQ. The ends lost 5 bases at V and 1 base at J; junction bases unmatched: 3. The DNA of the CDR3 is TGCGCCAGCAGTCAACTAGCGGGAGGGTCCTACAATGAGCAGTTCTTC. It translates to CASSQLAGGSYNEQFF.

The chain has TRBV10-2 and TRBJ2-2, with a possible D match to TRBD1 (6 bases). The CDR3 length is 15 residues. From germline, CDR1 is WSHSY and CDR2 SAAADI. With 10 bases removed from V and 4 bases from J, the gap between germline ends came to 19 bases. DNA for the CDR3: TGCGCCACCTTTGAACACCAGGGGTTCACCGGGGAGCTGTTTTTT. It specifies CATFEHQGFTGELFF.

This chain links TRBV30 with TRBJ1-5; the D is unclear. The V end lost 3 bases, the J end lost 0 bases, and 24 bases lay between the germline ends. This CDR3 comprises 19 residues. Germline loops: CDR1 GTSNPN, CDR2 SVGIG (reference sequence). Here the CDR3 DNA reads TGTGCCTGGAGCTACCGTAATCGAGGGAGAGGGTATAGCAATCAGCCCCAGCATTTT. This encodes CAWSYRNRGRGYSNQPQHF.

With regard to this clone: The same CDR3 arises from other DNA sequences in this sample as well. V gene TRBV28 combines with J gene TRBJ2-5, with TRBD1 as a possible D gene (6 bases). The CDR3 covers 12 residues. Germline V CDR1 and CDR2: MDHEN, SYDVKM. The V end was cut by 6 bases, the J end by 1 base, with 6 bases between. CDR3 DNA sequence: TGTGCCAGCAGGACAGGCCAAGAGACCCAGTACTTC. It encodes CASRTGQETQYF.

The chain joins TRBV5-8 to TRBJ2-7; a weak D match, TRBD2 (5 bases). The CDR3 runs to 17 residues. The V gene's germline CDR1 is SGHTS and CDR2 YDEGEE. V was trimmed by 2 bases and J by 3 bases, leaving 21 bases between them. DNA of the CDR3: TGTGCCAGCAGCTTTACCGTAGCGCCTCAAACAAACTACGAGCAGTACTTC. The encoded protein is CASSFTVAPQTNYEQYF.

The chain uses TRBV5-1 and TRBJ2-3; 8 bases match TRBD2. V dropped 3 bases and J dropped 6; count of bases not matched to a gene: 9. Germline V gene data show CDR1 as SGHRS and CDR2 as YFSETQ. This CDR3 contains 15 residues. CDR3 loop: CASSSTGTRGDTQYF. The DNA of the CDR3 is TGCGCCAGCAGCTCCACCGGGACTAGAGGGGATACGCAGTATTTT.

This sequence joins TRBV18 and TRBJ2-7; TRBD1 is a possible D gene (6 bases). The V gene lost 3 bases and the J gene lost 6 bases, with 6 bases spanning the gap. The CDR3 totals 11 residues. Germline CDR1 reads KGHSH; CDR2 reads LQKENI. The CDR3, as DNA: TGTGCCAGCTCACCCAGGGGCGAGCAGTACTTC. Amino acid sequence: CASSPRGEQYF.

The chain is built from TRBV21-1 and TRBJ2-7; the D call in the table, TRBD2, was not verified against the DNA. TRBV21-1 is a known pseudogene. The CDR3 covers 13 residues. This chain's CDR3 is CASPGTSSHEQYF. CDR3 DNA sequence: TGTGCCAGCCCCGGGACTAGTTCCCACGAGCAGTACTTC.

Only one count was recorded for this clone. The chain recombines TRBV27 with TRBJ2-5; D is ambiguous. The better agreement between TRBJ2-7 and the DNA end casts doubt on the J call. This CDR3 contains 14 residues. The germline V gene has CDR1 MNHEY and CDR2 SMNVEV (reference sequence). The CDR3 sequence is CASKITGTVYEQYF. In DNA, the CDR3 is TGTGCCAGCAAGATCACCGGCACGGTGTACGAGCAGTACTTC.

The chain joins TRBV5-1 to TRBJ2-3; no firm D call. Germline V CDR1 and CDR2: SGHRS, YFSETQ. V lost 0 bases, J lost 0 bases, and 5 bases lay in between. The CDR3 runs to 14 residues. The CDR3 loop reads CASSLDWSTDTQYF. Written as DNA, the CDR3 is TGCGCCAGCAGCTTGGATTGGAGCACAGATACGCAGTATTTT.

The chain couples TRBV4-1 to TRBJ2-1; 9 bases are shared with TRBD2. The V and J ends lost 4 bases and 8 bases, in that order; junction bases with no gene match: 12. The germline CDR1 and CDR2 sequences are MGHRA and YSYEKL. This CDR3 spans 16 amino acids. The CDR3 sequence: CASSPSRGRAADEQFF. Written as DNA, the CDR3 is TGCGCCAGCAGCCCTTCTCGCGGGAGGGCCGCGGATGAGCAGTTCTTC.

The V and J genes are TRBV2 and TRBJ2-7; 9 bases line up with TRBD1. With V trimmed by 2 bases and J by 1 base, 3 bases remained unmatched. From germline, CDR1 is SNHLY and CDR2 FYNNEI. The CDR3 spans 15 residues. CDR3 sequence (DNA): TGTGCCAGCAGTGAAACAGGGGGCTGGTCCTACGAGCAGTACTTC. It codes for CASSETGGWSYEQYF.